This TCR beta chain was profiled in a study of identical twins (dated by TCRdb to 2016 to 2018). About the study as a whole: To test whether fetal clonotypes persist, the study used deep sequencing on TCR alpha and beta repertoires from monozygotic twins, unrelated adults of various ages, and cord blood. To rule out contamination, replicate twin experiments were performed at different times with different library preparation protocols. Results the study describes overall, beyond this receptor: In monozygotic twins, out-of-frame TCR alpha sharing was systematically underestimated by recombination models, although the models agreed with sharing between unrelated individuals. Invariant T cells such as MAIT and iNKT could partly confound zero-insertion analyses, though diverse VJ usage argued against this for most clonotypes. Abundant cord blood beta clonotypes had fewer insertions, young adult naive repertoires showed a similar but weaker trend, and memory repertoires showed no such trend. Because the same donors could not be followed over many years, the conclusions relied on cross-sectional statistical analysis. A weaker excess of twin sharing was found in beta out-of-frame sequences because the signal-to-noise ratio was lowered by fewer shared sequences. Compared with coincidental sharing between unrelated individuals, an excess of low generation-probability sequences was observed among out-of-frame TCR alpha sequences shared between twins.

Library preparation was by 5' RACE. These reads were obtained on an Illumina HiSeq 2000. A universal primer binding site was introduced by template switching, and a unique molecular identifier was present in the final cDNA, enabling accurate counting of TCR cDNA molecules. First-strand cDNA for TCR alpha and beta chains was synthesized from specific primers in the conserved constant-segment region. To control for contamination, every cDNA library carried two barcodes: a SMART-Mk sample barcode plus Illumina barcodes. Two successive PCR steps introduced TruSeq adapter sequences along with Illumina sample barcodes. Sequencing of the TCR alpha and beta cDNA libraries was done on the Illumina HiSeq platform using custom primers. The authors' analysis ran thus. Unique molecular identifiers were extracted from raw reads with MiGEC, and CDR3 positions were determined with MiXCR. For each individual, recombination models were inferred using an EM algorithm with the repgenHMM and IGoR tools. The tcR package in R was used for shared clonotype analysis, with sharing normalized by the product of cloneset sizes. Out-of-frame nonproductive sequences were analyzed to study raw recombination free of thymic and clonal selection effects. The public reads were run again by TCRdb, first through fastp at Q25 and then through MiXCR, and only productive beta chains were kept. Identical CDR3 protein sequences are pooled into one entry, listed with their most common genes and DNA. The V and J calls here are based on TCRdb, not the publication. A total of about 470,000 distinct CDR3 sequences appear in this sample, more than 20% of them only once. Of the sample, around 3% is held by the ten largest clones.

CDR1 is given as SGHAT and CDR2 as FQDESV, both from the germline V gene (reference sequence). V trim: 2 bases; J trim: 2 bases; unmatched bases: 14. Measured from the cysteine to the phenylalanine, the CDR3 is 18 residues long. Only the CDR3 DNA stays, 54 bases, in frame from base 1. Every donor in the study was a healthy Caucasian. The twin cohort comprised three pairs of female monozygotic twins, all aged roughly 18 to 30 years. Positive isolation kits from Invitrogen were used to isolate CD4+ and CD8+ T cell populations. For this clonotype: The antigen it recognizes is unknown. No quality values exist for individual bases; no much larger clone is one base distant.

The sample was also linked to a second study, of T cells expressing NK-cell markers. The second study's paper adds: Three sorted T-cell subsets (CD3+CD56+NKG2C+, CD3+CD56+NKG2C- and CD3+CD56-NKG2C+) from about 8 donors had their TCR beta-chain repertoires profiled. Among the eight sequenced donors, only one was HCMV-seronegative, while the other seven were HCMV-seropositive. In several experiments an anti-gammadeltaTCR antibody was added to restrict sorting to alphabetaTCR-expressing T cells. In several donors, the dominant CD3+CD56+NKG2C+ clonotypes were found to rank among the top 10 CD8+ clonotypes and to make up about 1.0-7.5% of CD8+ T cells. Those dominant clonotypes were again the most abundant among CD3+CD56-NKG2C+ cells in several donors, at 28.3-60.1%. It remained unclear whether the expanded NKG2C-expressing T cell clones were specific for HCMV antigens. All eight donors whose samples were sequenced were randomly selected healthy volunteers, three of them men and five women. HCMV serostatus was determined by detecting HCMV-specific IgG in serum with a commercial ELISA kit. MIGEC was used to demultiplex reads and group reads by UMI, and MiTCR was used to assemble and quantify clonotypes. Only TCR cDNA sequences supported by at least two reads were kept to exclude erroneous sequences. The tcR package was used for downstream repertoire analysis, and clonotypes were matched across fractions by CDR3 nucleotide sequence plus V segment. VDJmatch was used to annotate antigen specificity against VDJdb, with one amino acid substitution allowed in CDR3.

The V and J segments used are TRBV11-1 and TRBJ2-5; TRBD2 lines up with 7 middle nucleotides. The sample taken for sequencing was CD4+ T cells sorted from blood. The sequence came from a woman between 18 and 30 years old in good health. The bases are TGTGCCAGCAGCTTACGGCCAGCGGGGACGATCCTTCAAGAGACCCAGTACTTC. This gives the protein CASSLRPAGTILQETQYF. Supplemented by the reference TRBV11-1 and TRBJ2-5 proteins around the CDR3, the complete variable domain is EAEVAQSPRYKITEKSQAVAFWCDPISGHATLYWYRQILGQGPELLVQFQDESVVDDSQLPKDRFSAERLKGVDSTLKIQPAELGDSAMYLCASSLRPAGTILQETQYFGPGTRLLVL.